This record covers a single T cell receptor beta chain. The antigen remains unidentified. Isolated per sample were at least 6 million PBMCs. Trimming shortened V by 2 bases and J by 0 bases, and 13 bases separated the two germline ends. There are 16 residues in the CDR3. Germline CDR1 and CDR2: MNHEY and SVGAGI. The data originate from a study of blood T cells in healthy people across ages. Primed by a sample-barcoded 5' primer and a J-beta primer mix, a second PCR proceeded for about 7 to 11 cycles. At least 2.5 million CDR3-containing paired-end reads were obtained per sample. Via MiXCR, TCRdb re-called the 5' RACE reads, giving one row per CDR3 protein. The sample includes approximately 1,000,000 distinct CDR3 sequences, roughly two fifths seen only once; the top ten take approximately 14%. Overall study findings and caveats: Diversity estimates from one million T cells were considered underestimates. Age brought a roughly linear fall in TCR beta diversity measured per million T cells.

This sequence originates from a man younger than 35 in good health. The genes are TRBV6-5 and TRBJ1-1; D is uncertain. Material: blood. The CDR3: CASSYQEGFMNTEAFF. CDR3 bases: TGTGCCAGCAGTTACCAGGAGGGTTTCATGAACACTGAAGCTTTCTTT.